This TCR beta chain was captured by sequencing in a study of blood T cell repertoires in COVID-19 (dated by TCRdb to about 2020). Looking at the study overall: Samples from collaborators originated in the United States, Italy and Spain and spanned both the acute and convalescent phases of COVID-19. The dataset comprised deeply sampled blood TCRbeta repertoires from subjects exposed to, actively infected with, or recovered from COVID-19. The material from the prospective study consisted of cDNA or gDNA derived from T cells, B-cell-depleted T cells, or PBMCs. Sample metadata almost always included a de-identified subject ID, COVID-19 status, age in years and sex. HLA class I and class II types, where available, came from metadata supplied by the sample provider rather than from assay-based typing. The repertoires were made available in a free public database intended to serve as a resource for research on the immune response to SARS-CoV-2. The samples were drawn from two sources: the first 160 participants of the ongoing ImmuneRACE study, and 1,000 to 1,500 subjects contributed by 6 global collaborators.

A distance of 11 bases separates the germline ends of V and J, which lose 5 bases and 6 bases respectively. Spanning cysteine to phenylalanine, the CDR3 consists of 12 amino acids. CDR3 DNA is the only sequence kept; it has 36 bases, read in frame from the first base. CDR1 SNHLY and CDR2 FYNNEI were looked up in the germline V gene. The paper's findings and limits, for the study overall: The amount of clinical and demographic metadata varied by source and participant and was provided uncurated.

TCRbeta CDR3 regions were amplified from genomic DNA by means of the immunoSEQ Assay, a bias-controlled multiplex PCR. In the paper's pipeline: The number of nucleated cells in each sample was estimated by amplification of reference gene primers within the assay. To quantify the absolute abundance of each unique TCRbeta CDR3 rearrangement, sequence reads were collapsed and filtered. For each sample, productive Simpson clonality was calculated as the square root of Simpson's diversity index across productive rearrangements. The immuneACCESS repertoire file appears here via TCRdb, limited to in-frame rearrangements. These files lack a portion of the clones; in checked studies, under half of the deficit traces to unresolved V genes, and the cause of the others is not known. V and J calls and clone size come straight from that table; D and trimming were deduced from the DNA. This sample gives around 77,000 clones in total; about 91% of them show up just once. Around 5% of the sample goes to the ten largest clones.

As concerns this clone: There is no known antigen for this receptor. No much larger clone is present one base from it, and per-base qualities are unavailable.

Each collaborating institution followed its own protocols to collect whole blood in K2EDTA tubes. For TCRbeta analysis, collaborator samples were shipped as frozen whole blood, as isolated PBMCs, or as DNA extracted from either sample type. Material for sequencing was peripheral blood. Here the chain combines TRBV2 and TRBJ2-7, and possibly TRBD2, on 6 matching bases. The TCR sequence derives from an older woman with active COVID-19. CDR3 reads: CASSSLALEQYF. DNA sequence: TGTGCCAGCAGTTCACTAGCTCTCGAGCAGTACTTC.